This is a list of T cell receptor beta chains from one sample in a study of blood T cell repertoires in COVID-19. Profiling relied on immunoSEQ multiplex PCR, and the TCRdb table lists in-frame clones only, not all of them. The table shows 150,000 to 200,000 clones, with around 90% occurring only once. Input material: peripheral blood. These receptors were obtained from a man aged 50-59 years with acute or convalescent COVID-19. Both conserved end residues are part of each CDR3. The D gene is left open where the match is weak. Where a row states a size, it is once, few, many or the class of an expanded clone; other rows omit it.

-	TRBV11-2	-	TRBJ2-1	TGTGCCAGCAGCTTAGAATCCCTTTCCGTCTCCTACAATGAGCAGTTCTTC	CASSLESLSVSYNEQFF
TRBD2	TRBV15	-	TRBJ2-4	TGTGCCACCAGCAGAGTGTCGGGGGGAGGGGACATTCAGTACTTC	CATSRVSGGGDIQYF
TRBD1	TRBV7-6	once	TRBJ2-5	TGTGCCAGCAGCTTAAGGGACAGGGGGCAGAACCAAGAGACCCAGTACTTC	CASSLRDRGQNQETQYF
-	TRBV5-1	-	TRBJ2-3	TGCGCCAGCAGCTTAGTTTCTGGGTCTGGGCTAGATACGCAGTATTTT	CASSLVSGSGLDTQYF
TRBD1	TRBV14	-	TRBJ2-2	TGTGCCAGCAGCCCGACAGGGAGAGGGGCCGGGGAGCTGTTTTTT	CASSPTGRGAGELFF
-	TRBV5-5	-	TRBJ1-1	TGTGCCAGCAGCGCGGGACCGAAGAGCACTGAAGCTTTCTTT	CASSAGPKSTEAFF
TRBD1	TRBV30	-	TRBJ1-1	TGTGCCTGGAGTACGGGACAGGGGGCTTGGACTGAAGCTTTCTTT	CAWSTGQGAWTEAFF
-	TRBV27	-	TRBJ2-5	TGTGCCAGCAGACTCAGACTAGTTCAGCAAGAGACCCAGTACTTC	CASRLRLVQQETQYF
TRBD1	TRBV2	-	TRBJ2-2	TGTGCCAGCAGTTCCGGGACAGCGAACACCGGGGAGCTGTTTTTT	CASSSGTANTGELFF
-	TRBV28	-	TRBJ1-2	TGTGCCAGCAGGAGCCCGGGGGGCCCCCATGGCTACACCTTC	CASRSPGGPHGYTF